This T cell receptor (beta chain) was captured by sequencing in a study of control samples from healthy donors and cancer patients. The table came from immunoSEQ multiplex PCR; TCRdb's copy has only in-frame clones and leaves some out. Of about 55,000 clones listed, 88% are singletons. This receptor was identified in a man in his fifties in good health. What was sequenced was blood.

The CDR3 DNA sequence: TGTGCCAGCAGTTTAATAGCAGGGGGCGGTGGCTACACCTTC. It specifies CASSLIAGGGGYTF. This sequence joins TRBV28 and TRBJ1-2; 8 nucleotides agree with TRBD1. The CDR3 is made up of 14 amino acids. Germline-derived CDR1 and CDR2 are MDHEN and SYDVKM. V was clipped by 2 bases and J by 7 bases; unmatched bases: 6.